These 16 T cell receptor beta chains were all obtained from the same sample, sequenced in a study of T cells in Graves' hyperthyroidism and ophthalmopathy. Amplification yielded TCR beta CDR3 regions, with RNA transcripts as the source. First-round RT-PCR with HTBI primers amplified the TCR CDR3 region. One entry per CDR3 protein results from TCRdb running MiXCR on the multiplex PCR reads. The sample lists under 450,000 distinct CDR3 sequences, less than 15% occurring once. Input material: blood. The receptors were gathered from a man aged 25-45 years with Graves' hyperthyroidism that later progressed to Graves' ophthalmopathy.

The table lists this clonotype with many counts. V gene TRBV12-3 or TRBV12-4 combines with J gene TRBJ1-3; perhaps TRBD1 as D (5 bases). The CDR3 totals 16 residues. V lost 3 bases and J 3 bases, leaving 15 bases between the germline ends. The CDR3 coding sequence is TGTGCCAGCAGTTTGGGGTTCGGGGGACGTGGAAACACCATATATTTT. Protein: CASSLGFGGRGNTIYF.

This clonotype was observed at least ten times. The chain combines TRBV6-1 with TRBJ1-1; the match to TRBD1 covers 7 bases. CDR3 length: 14 residues. Germline V gene data show CDR1 as MNHNS and CDR2 as SASEGT. The V gene end was trimmed by 5 bases and the J gene end by 3 bases; junction bases not matched to a gene: 6. The CDR3 region is CASSYEGADTEAFF. The CDR3 DNA sequence: TGTGCCAGCAGTTATGAGGGGGCCGACACTGAAGCTTTCTTT.

This clonotype has only a few counts. The CDR3 DNA reads as TGTGCCAGCAGTTACTCGAGGAAGGGAGGATGGCATGGCTACACCTTC. Protein product: CASSYSRKGGWHGYTF. This chain joins TRBV6-5 and TRBJ1-2, with unresolved D. The CDR3 is made up of 16 amino acids. Germline V gene data show CDR1 as MNHEY and CDR2 as SVGAGI. The ends were cut back, 0 bases at V and 6 bases at J, with 17 bases in the middle.

V usage is TRBV4-1 and J usage is TRBJ1-5; the D is unclear. Per the germline V gene, CDR1 is MGHRA and CDR2 is YSYEKL. The CDR3 spans 15 residues. Trimming pared 1 base from V and 3 bases from J, leaving 10 bases between. The CDR3 region is CASSQGATANQPQHF. The DNA for the CDR3 is TGCGCCAGCAGCCAAGGCGCGACTGCCAATCAGCCCCAGCATTTT.

The rearrangement joins TRBV19 to TRBJ1-5; D ambiguous. CDR3 length equals 14 residues. V lost 1 base to trimming and J lost 4 bases, with 8 bases between them. Per germline, CDR1 LNHDA and CDR2 SQIVND (reference sequence). The CDR3 DNA reads as TGTGCCAGTAGTATAGGAGGGATTAATCAGCCCCAGCATTTT. Amino acids: CASSIGGINQPQHF. The variable domain in full, with the rest retrieved from reference TRBV19 and TRBJ1-5, is DGGITQSPKYLFRKEGQNVTLSCEQNLNHDAMYWYRQDPGQGLRLIYYSQIVNDFQKGDIAEGYSVSREKKESFPLTVTSAQKNPTAFYLCASSIGGINQPQHFGDGTRLSIL.

This clonotype came up a few times. This chain uses TRBV29-1 with TRBJ2-4, with D uncertain. Trimming pared 4 bases from V and 1 base from J, leaving 5 bases between. CDR1 and CDR2 from the germline V gene are SQVTM and ANQGSEA. The CDR3 consists of 12 residues. The CDR3 loop is CSVVRAKNIQYF. CDR3 in DNA: TGCAGCGTTGTGAGGGCCAAAAACATTCAGTACTTC.

In its sample, this clonotype was seen a few times. The rearrangement uses TRBV5-1 and TRBJ2-7; 11 nucleotides agree with TRBD2. The CDR3 spans 17 residues. CDR1 and CDR2 from the germline V gene are SGHRS and YFSETQ. Trimming removed 0 bases from V and 3 bases from J; junction bases left unmatched: 8. The CDR3 protein is CASSLDTSGGRIYEQYF. The CDR3 DNA follows: TGCGCCAGCAGCTTGGATACTAGCGGGGGCCGCATCTACGAGCAGTACTTC.

V usage is TRBV15 and J usage is TRBJ1-5, with a tentative D call TRBD1 (6 bases). Germline lookup yields CDR1 LNHNV and CDR2 YYDKDF (reference sequence). The CDR3 is made up of 15 amino acids. V lost 4 bases to trimming and J lost 2 bases, with 12 bases between them. CDR3 region: CATSTRGSGNQPQHF. The CDR3 nucleotides are TGTGCCACCAGCACCAGGGGTAGCGGCAATCAGCCCCAGCATTTT.

As regards this clonotype: A much larger clone is a single base away; this may be a read error. The chain links TRBV7-2 to TRBJ2-5, with 9 positions matching TRBD1. Germline CDR1 is SGHTA and CDR2 is FQGNSA. CDR3 length equals 15 residues. J lost 9 bases, V lost 2 bases, and 10 bases had no gene match. This CDR3 is CASSLTGGAGEAQYF. The CDR3 DNA follows: TGTGCCAGCAGCTTAACAGGGGGCGCGGGGGAGGCCCAGTACTTC.

This clonotype has at least ten counts. This chain uses TRBV28 with TRBJ2-5, with D possibly being TRBD2 (5 bases). The germline V and J ends were trimmed by 7 bases and 4 bases, with 19 bases remaining between them. CDR3 length equals 15 residues. Germline values: CDR1 MDHEN, CDR2 SYDVKM. CDR3 residues: CASTLSGVSSETQYF. The CDR3 DNA is TGTGCCAGCACCCTCAGCGGAGTAAGCTCAGAGACCCAGTACTTC.

In this sample, this clonotype turned up a few times. The chain couples TRBV6-2 or TRBV6-3 to TRBJ2-3, with D unresolved. This CDR3 is built from 13 residues. V lost 0 bases, J lost 4 bases, and 5 bases lay in between. Germline loops: CDR1 MNHEY, CDR2 SVGEGT. CDR3 nucleotide sequence: TGTGCCAGCAGTTACTCAGTCCCAGATACGCAGTATTTT. Its protein is CASSYSVPDTQYF.

With regard to this clonotype: It is unclear where the CDR3 begins or ends on the DNA, so no DNA is shown, and the CDR3 is as TCRdb lists it. The chain couples TRBV6-5 to TRBJ1-3. The germline CDR1 and CDR2 sequences are MNHEY and SVGAGI. The CDR3 comprises 19 residues, both ends counted. The CDR3 spells CASSYRENTEAFFGNTIYF.

This clonotype has a handful of counts. The V gene is TRBV5-1, the J gene TRBJ1-4, with D unclear. The CDR3 is 16 amino acids. Germline CDR1 reads SGHRS; CDR2 reads YFSETQ. The ends were cut back, 4 bases at V and 7 bases at J, with 20 bases in the middle. CDR3 in DNA: TGCGCCAGCAGCCTAGGCGTCGGCAGTTATCCTGAAAAACTGTTTTTT. This translates into CASSLGVGSYPEKLFF.

This chain links TRBV19 with TRBJ1-2, with 7 bases identical to TRBD1. The junction had 6 bases not matched to a gene; V was cut back by 4 bases and J by 4 bases. The V gene's germline CDR1 is LNHDA and CDR2 SQIVND (reference sequence). This CDR3 has 14 amino acids. Here the CDR3 reads CASSNRGRLYGYTF. The CDR3 DNA is TGTGCCAGTAGTAACAGGGGACGGCTCTATGGCTACACCTTC.

This clonotype was seen many times. The V gene is TRBV12-3 or TRBV12-4, the J gene TRBJ1-2, with 10 nucleotides matching TRBD1. The V segment lost 10 bases and the J segment 2 bases; nucleotides outside the gene matches: 13. The CDR3 extends over 16 amino acids. The CDR3 DNA reads TGTGCCACCGAACAAAACCCGGGACAGGGGAACTATGGCTACACCTTC. It yields the protein CATEQNPGQGNYGYTF.

On this clonotype: A much larger clone lies a single base off, so this may be a read error. This CDR3 reads CASSIGTLWYNEQFF. Written as DNA, the CDR3 is TGTGCCAGCAGCATAGGGACACTTTGGTACAATGAGCAGTTCTTC. The chain carries TRBV7-8 and TRBJ2-1, with a tentative D call TRBD1 (6 bases). The CDR3 runs to 15 residues. The V gene's germline CDR1 is SGHVS and CDR2 FQNEAQ. V was cut by 5 bases and J by 4 bases, with 15 bases left in between. Complete variable domain (other parts from reference TRBV7-8 and TRBJ2-1): GAGVSQSPRYKVAKRGQDVALRCDPISGHVSLFWYQQALGQGPEFLTYFQNEAQLDKSGLPSDRFFAERPEGSVSTLKIQRTQQEDSAVYLCASSIGTLWYNEQFFGPGTRLTVL.